Reported below is one T cell receptor (beta chain). Its antigen is unknown. Cryopreserved PBMC, at roughly 0.9-11 million per sample, were present before DNA extraction. The entry originates in a study of long-term antiretroviral therapy in people with HIV. The study, taken as a whole, reports: Post-ART diversity increased but stayed below transplant donor controls. Control repertoires displayed wider CDR3 length ranges than the HIV repertoires.

Survey-level immunoSEQ v3.0 assays were run. TCRdb's copy holds only in-frame clones and misses some; the assay was immunoSEQ multiplex PCR. The sample includes approximately 35,000 clones, 70% to 90% seen only once; the top ten take about 10%. This receptor was taken from a man in his late teens or twenties with HIV. The sequencing here drew on unsorted PBMCs, taken 2.2 years after starting antiretroviral therapy.

The CDR3 is CASSYSGYEQYF. CDR3 sequence (DNA): TGTGCCAGTAGCTATAGCGGGTACGAGCAGTACTTC. V gene TRBV19 combines with J gene TRBJ2-7; the match to TRBD2 covers 7 bases. Germline V gene sequence: CDR1 LNHDA, CDR2 SQIVND (reference sequence). This CDR3 is 12 amino acids long. With V trimmed by 6 bases and J by 4 bases, 3 bases remained unmatched.